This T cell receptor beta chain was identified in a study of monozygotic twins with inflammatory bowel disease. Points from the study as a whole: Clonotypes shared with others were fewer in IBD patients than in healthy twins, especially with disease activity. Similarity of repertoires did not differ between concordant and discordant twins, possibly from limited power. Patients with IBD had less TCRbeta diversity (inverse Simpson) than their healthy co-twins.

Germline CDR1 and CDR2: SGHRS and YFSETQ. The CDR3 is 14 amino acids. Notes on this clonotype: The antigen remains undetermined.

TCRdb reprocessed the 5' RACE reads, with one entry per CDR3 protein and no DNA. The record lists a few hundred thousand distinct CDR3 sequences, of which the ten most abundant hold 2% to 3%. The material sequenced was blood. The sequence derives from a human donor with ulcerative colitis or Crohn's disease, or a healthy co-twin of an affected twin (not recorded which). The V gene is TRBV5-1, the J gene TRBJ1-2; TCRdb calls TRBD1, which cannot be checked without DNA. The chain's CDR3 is CASSLGQRDYGYTF.